One and the same sample provided the 27 T cell receptor beta chains below, sequenced in a study of OX40 agonist ivuxolimab in advanced cancers. Clones were sequenced by immunoSEQ multiplex PCR, and TCRdb holds only the in-frame ones, with some missing. This sample has 25,000 to 35,000 clones, with roughly 90% found just once. Sequenced material: CD4+ or CD8+ T cells sorted from blood, taken in a trial of the OX40 agonist ivuxolimab. Receptor source: an adult with an advanced solid tumor such as melanoma, head and neck, liver or kidney cancer.

The gene calls are TRBV6-5 and TRBJ2-1; a possible D gene is TRBD1 (5 bases). The CDR3 runs 13 residues. In germline, CDR1 is MNHEY, CDR2 SVGAGI. V lost 0 bases to trimming and J lost 8 bases, with 8 bases between them. CDR3 nucleotide sequence: TGTGCCAGCAGTTACTCCGAAGGGGATGAGCAGTTCTTC. It specifies CASSYSEGDEQFF.

The chain joins TRBV18 to TRBJ1-2, with D possibly matching TRBD1 (6 bases). Trimming took off 0 bases at V and 7 bases at J, with 6 bases between the two ends. CDR3 size: 12 residues. CDR1 and CDR2 from the germline V gene are KGHSH and LQKENI. CDR3 sequence (DNA): TGTGCCAGCTCACCACCACAGGGTGGCTACACCTTC. Amino acid sequence: CASSPPQGGYTF. The whole variable domain, remainder taken from reference TRBV18 and TRBJ1-2, is NAGVMQNPRHLVRRRGQEARLRCSPMKGHSHVYWYRQLPEEGLKFMVYLQKENIIDESGMPKERFSAEFPKEGPSILRIQQVVRGDSAAYFCASSPPQGGYTFGSGTRLTVV.

The rearrangement links TRBV29-1 to TRBJ1-2; D is uncertain. CDR3 length: 12 residues. Germline V lookup: CDR1 SQVTM, CDR2 ANQGSEA. The ends were cut back, 1 base at V and 2 bases at J, with 5 bases in the middle. The CDR3 coding sequence is TGCAGCGTTGAAGGTCTGAACTATGGCTACACCTTC. It codes for CSVEGLNYGYTF.

The chain combines TRBV4-1 with TRBJ2-7, with 10 bases lining up with TRBD2. J lost 7 bases, V lost 0 bases, and 9 bases had no gene match. CDR1 and CDR2 from the germline V gene are MGHRA and YSYEKL. This CDR3 region has 16 residues. The CDR3 DNA follows: TGCGCCAGCAGCCAAGATCGGGCTAGCGGGAGTCGTGAGCAGTACTTC. Its protein product is CASSQDRASGSREQYF.

To note about this clone: This specimen includes other DNA sequences encoding the same CDR3. The rearrangement joins TRBV15 to TRBJ1-1; the D gene is possibly TRBD1 (5 bases). The CDR3 consists of 14 residues. Between the trimmed V and J ends, which lost 0 bases and 4 bases, there was a span of 9 bases. Germline values: CDR1 LNHNV, CDR2 YYDKDF (reference sequence). The CDR3 loop reads CATSRDRQGTEAFF. CDR3 coding DNA: TGTGCCACCAGCAGAGATCGGCAGGGCACTGAAGCTTTCTTT.

The rearrangement links TRBV5-1 to TRBJ2-7; tentatively, D is TRBD1 or TRBD2 (5 bases each). This CDR3 is 15 amino acids long. Germline V lookup: CDR1 SGHRS, CDR2 YFSETQ. Between the trimmed V and J ends, which lost 4 bases and 2 bases, there was a span of 16 bases. This chain's CDR3 is CASSPHLQGAYEQYF. CDR3 sequence (DNA): TGCGCCAGCAGCCCCCATTTGCAGGGAGCCTACGAGCAGTACTTC.

The chain links TRBV5-1 to TRBJ2-3; 13 bases match TRBD2. The germline CDR1 and CDR2 sequences are SGHRS and YFSETQ. The CDR3 is 19 residues long. The V and J ends lost 0 bases and 0 bases, in that order; junction bases with no gene match: 7. The CDR3 region has the DNA TGCGCCAGCAGCTTGGTTATCGGACTAGCGGGAGTTAGCACAGATACGCAGTATTTT. This sequence encodes CASSLVIGLAGVSTDTQYF.

V is TRBV6-1 and J is TRBJ2-6; D is possibly TRBD2 (6 bases). The CDR3 is made up of 19 amino acids. CDR1 is MNHNS and CDR2 is SASEGT in the germline V gene. Between the trimmed V and J ends, which lost 1 base and 0 bases, there was a span of 16 bases. Here the CDR3 reads CASSEGWRGLSSGANVLTF. The CDR3 DNA is TGTGCCAGCAGTGAAGGATGGAGGGGCCTAAGCTCTGGGGCCAACGTCCTGACTTTC.

J is TRBJ1-3 and V is TRBV9; D is ambiguous. CDR1 is SGDLS, CDR2 YYNGEE, per germline. V was pared by 0 bases and J by 2 bases, with 15 bases between. This CDR3 is built from 17 residues. The CDR3 DNA follows: TGTGCCAGCAGCGTAGCTCGGACCTCTCGCCCTGGAAACACCATATATTTT. Its protein product is CASSVARTSRPGNTIYF.

This chain uses TRBV9 with TRBJ2-2; maybe TRBD1 (6 bases). Trimming stripped 4 bases from V and 6 bases from J, with 16 bases between. Germline V lookup: CDR1 SGDLS, CDR2 YYNGEE. CDR3 length equals 15 residues. The DNA for the CDR3 is TGTGCCAGCAGCACCGAGGGGGATTCGGCCGGGGAGCTGTTTTTT. Translation: CASSTEGDSAGELFF.

The rearrangement joins TRBV9 to TRBJ1-2; D is unresolved. Germline assignment: CDR1 SGDLS and CDR2 YYNGEE. The CDR3 totals 14 residues. V was shortened by 1 base and J by 8 bases, with 15 bases between the two germline ends. CDR3 loop: CASSVNNGLGGYTF. CDR3 DNA sequence: TGTGCCAGCAGCGTAAACAACGGGCTAGGAGGCTACACCTTC.

The genes are TRBV9 and TRBJ2-2; D not resolved. This CDR3 has 12 amino acids. V was trimmed by 7 bases and J by 8 bases, leaving 12 bases between them. Germline V gives CDR1 SGDLS, CDR2 YYNGEE. CDR3 in DNA: TGTGCCAGCGGCCCATTAGGGGGGGAGCTGTTTTTT. This translates into CASGPLGGELFF.

This chain joins TRBV27 and TRBJ2-7; possible D gene TRBD2, 6 bases. V was cut by 2 bases and J by 5 bases, with 16 bases left in between. Germline values: CDR1 MNHEY, CDR2 SMNVEV (reference sequence). CDR3 size: 15 residues. CDR3 protein: CASSLAGNTNHEQYF. The CDR3 nucleotides read TGTGCCAGCAGTTTAGCGGGAAACACCAATCACGAGCAGTACTTC.

The chain is built from TRBV2 and TRBJ2-7; 7 positions agree with TRBD1. V was clipped by 2 bases and J by 4 bases; unmatched bases: 8. CDR1 SNHLY and CDR2 FYNNEI come from the germline V gene. The CDR3 extends over 15 amino acids. Here the CDR3 DNA reads TGTGCCAGCAGTGAACGGGGACAGAGGATTTACGAGCAGTACTTC. It translates to CASSERGQRIYEQYF.

The rearrangement links TRBV7-9 to TRBJ2-3; weak D call: TRBD2 (5 bases). CDR1 and CDR2 (germline): SEHNR, FQNEAQ (reference sequence). Trimming took off 1 base at V and 4 bases at J, with 15 bases between the two ends. The CDR3 is 16 amino acids. The CDR3 sequence is CASSLVGGLEADTQYF. The CDR3 DNA follows: TGTGCCAGCAGCTTAGTGGGCGGGCTAGAAGCAGATACGCAGTATTTT.

The chain links TRBV7-9 to TRBJ2-1; 8 bases match TRBD1. This CDR3 has 15 residues. Trimming took 4 bases from V and 4 from J; bases not matched to a gene: 6. Germline-derived CDR1 and CDR2 are SEHNR and FQNEAQ (reference sequence). The CDR3, as DNA: TGTGCCAGCAGCTCGTCCGGGACAGGTTACAATGAGCAGTTCTTC. Protein product: CASSSSGTGYNEQFF.

The gene calls are TRBV2 and TRBJ1-1; 8 positions match TRBD1. The V gene end was trimmed by 5 bases and the J gene end by 0 bases; junction bases not matched to a gene: 11. Germline CDR1 reads SNHLY; CDR2 reads FYNNEI. This CDR3 region has 17 residues. The CDR3 region is CASSSDRGSSMNTEAFF. DNA for the CDR3: TGTGCCAGCAGTTCTGACAGGGGCTCTTCGATGAACACTGAAGCTTTCTTT.

The chain has TRBV12-5 and TRBJ2-3; D possibly corresponds to TRBD2 (5 bases). The ends were cut back, 8 bases at V and 7 bases at J, with 31 bases in the middle. The CDR3 has 18 amino acids. Germline lookup yields CDR1 LGHNT and CDR2 FRNRAP. In nucleotides, the CDR3 is TGTGCTAGTCCGAGGCAAGGCCTCCCGGGCCCAACTAGGAATACGCAGTATTTT. Translating it yields CASPRQGLPGPTRNTQYF.

The V and J genes are TRBV4-1 and TRBJ2-7; D call uncertain. Trimming removed 0 bases at V and 2 bases at J, with 14 bases between. This CDR3 comprises 16 residues. From germline, CDR1 is MGHRA and CDR2 YSYEKL. The CDR3 DNA follows: TGCGCCAGCAGCCAAGATTCAGGAACTTTAACCTACGAGCAGTACTTC. It yields the protein CASSQDSGTLTYEQYF.

The rearrangement uses TRBV6-6 and TRBJ2-5, with 7 bases lining up with TRBD2. Germline CDR1 reads MNHNY; CDR2 reads SVGAGI (reference sequence). Trimming took 4 bases from V and 2 from J; bases not matched to a gene: 7. The CDR3 runs 15 residues. CDR3 sequence reads: CASSFSGGNQETQYF. CDR3 nucleotide sequence: TGTGCCAGCAGTTTCTCGGGGGGTAATCAAGAGACCCAGTACTTC.

J is TRBJ2-1 and V is TRBV9; D remains ambiguous. Trimming removed 4 bases at V and 9 bases at J, with 8 bases between. The CDR3 consists of 11 residues. Germline loops: CDR1 SGDLS, CDR2 YYNGEE. DNA for the CDR3: TGTGCCAGCAGCTCTAACCGTGAGCAGTTCTTC. It translates to CASSSNREQFF.

This sequence joins TRBV9 and TRBJ2-1; 7 positions agree with TRBD1. In germline, CDR1 is SGDLS, CDR2 YYNGEE. The length of the CDR3 is 15 residues. Germline trimming cut 4 bases from V and 8 bases from J; bases unmatched to any gene: 12. CDR3 bases: TGTGCCAGCAGCCCCCCCGTAGGGGGCTATGATGAGCAGTTCTTC. Its translation is CASSPPVGGYDEQFF.

This sequence joins TRBV5-6 and TRBJ2-1; the D gene is possibly TRBD1 (5 bases). Germline V gives CDR1 SGHDT, CDR2 YYEEEE. CDR3 length: 12 amino acids. The ends were cut back, 0 bases at V and 10 bases at J, with 8 bases in the middle. CDR3 loop: CASSLVKGEQFF. In DNA form, the CDR3 reads TGTGCCAGCAGCTTGGTGAAGGGGGAGCAGTTCTTC.

The chain links TRBV7-9 to TRBJ2-1, with D perhaps TRBD2 (5 bases). V lost 0 bases and J 0 bases, leaving 12 bases between the germline ends. Germline-derived CDR1 and CDR2 are SEHNR and FQNEAQ (reference sequence). The CDR3 runs 17 residues. The CDR3 reads CASSLAWGESSYNEQFF. In DNA, the CDR3 is TGTGCCAGCAGCTTAGCGTGGGGAGAAAGCTCCTACAATGAGCAGTTCTTC.

This chain connects TRBV27 to TRBJ2-1; 13 bases align to TRBD2. The V gene end was trimmed by 5 bases and the J gene end by 5 bases; junction bases not matched to a gene: 15. The CDR3 runs to 19 residues. Germline V CDR1 and CDR2: MNHEY, SMNVEV (reference sequence). The CDR3 protein is CASSPGLAGVGPVNNEQFF. The DNA of the CDR3 is TGTGCCAGCAGTCCAGGACTAGCGGGAGTGGGGCCTGTGAACAATGAGCAGTTCTTC.

V is TRBV29-1 and J is TRBJ2-5, with a weak D call TRBD1 (5 bases). The CDR3 loop spans 13 amino acids. Germline lookup yields CDR1 SQVTM and CDR2 ANQGSEA. Trimming removed 2 bases from V and 2 bases from J, with 9 bases in between. The CDR3 bases are TGCAGCGTTGAACTCCAGGGTCAAGAGACCCAGTACTTC. Translation gives CSVELQGQETQYF.

The J gene is TRBJ1-6, the V gene TRBV13; D remains unclear. The germline V gene encodes CDR1 PRHDT and CDR2 FYEKMQ (reference sequence). The CDR3 covers 16 residues. V was trimmed by 4 bases and J by 0 bases, leaving 10 bases between them. The DNA for the CDR3 is TGTGCCAGCAGCTCTAGGTTAGGCTCCTATAATTCACCCCTCCACTTT. This translates into CASSSRLGSYNSPLHF.